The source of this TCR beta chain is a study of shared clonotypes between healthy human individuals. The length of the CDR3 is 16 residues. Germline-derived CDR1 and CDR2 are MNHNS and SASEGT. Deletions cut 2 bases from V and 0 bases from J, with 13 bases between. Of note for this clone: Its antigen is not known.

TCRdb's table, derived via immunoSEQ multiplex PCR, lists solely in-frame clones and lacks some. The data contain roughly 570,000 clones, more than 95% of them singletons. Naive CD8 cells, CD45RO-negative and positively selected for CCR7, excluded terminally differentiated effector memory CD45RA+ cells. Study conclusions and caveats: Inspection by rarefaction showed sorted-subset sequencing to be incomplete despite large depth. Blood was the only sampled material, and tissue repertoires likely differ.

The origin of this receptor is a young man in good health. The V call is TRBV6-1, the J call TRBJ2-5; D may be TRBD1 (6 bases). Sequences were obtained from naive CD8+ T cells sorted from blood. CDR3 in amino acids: CASSERYRVNQETQYF. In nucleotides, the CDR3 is TGTGCCAGCAGTGAAAGATACAGGGTTAACCAAGAGACCCAGTACTTC.